The rows below give T cell receptor beta chains drawn from one sample of a study of blood T cells in healthy people across ages. TCRdb reprocessed the 5' RACE reads via MiXCR and lists one record per CDR3 protein. The table lists about 970,000 distinct CDR3 sequences, roughly half of them singletons, with about 20% in the top ten. The sequenced sample was blood. The origin of the receptors is a woman in her sixties or seventies in good health. CDR3s include the opening cysteine and the closing phenylalanine or tryptophan. The D gene is left open where the match is weak. Size is stated for part of the rows, as once, few or many counts, or as a class when the clone is expanded.

D | J | size | V | DNA | CDR3
. | TRBJ2-7 | many | TRBV7-2 | TGTGCCAGCAGTTTAGGGGGCGGGATCTCCTACGAGCAGTACTTC | CASSLGGGISYEQYF
. | TRBJ1-6 | . | TRBV20-1 | TGCAGTGCCGAAGTCACCTATAATTCACCCCTCCACTTT | CSAEVTYNSPLHF
. | TRBJ1-2 | few | TRBV4-2 | TGTGCCAGCAGCCAAGACGACAGGAGCTATGGCTACACCTTC | CASSQDDRSYGYTF
. | TRBJ2-7 | . | TRBV21-1 | TGTGCCAGCGGAAGACAGAAGGCGTCCTCCTACGAGCAGTACTTC | CASGRQKASSYEQYF
TRBD1 | TRBJ2-2 | . | TRBV20-1 | TGCAGTGCTCCCACAGGGGGGCGAACCGGGGAGCTGTTTTTT | CSAPTGGRTGELFF
. | TRBJ1-2 | . | TRBV7-2 | TGTGCCAGCAGCTCCCTAGGGGGGGGGAGCTATGGCTACACCTTC | CASSSLGGGSYGYTF
TRBD2 | TRBJ2-7 | few | TRBV27 | TGTGCCAGCAGTCCCCGTAGCGGGACACCCAACTACGAGCAGTACTTC | CASSPRSGTPNYEQYF
. | TRBJ2-7 | . | TRBV7-2 | TGTGCCAGCAGCTTAAGTTGGGACCCGGGGATGGGCGAGCAGTACTTC | CASSLSWDPGMGEQYF
. | TRBJ2-3 | few | TRBV28 | TGTGCCAGCAGTTTACCTCTAGCCAGCACAGATACGCAGTATTTT | CASSLPLASTDTQYF
. | TRBJ1-4 | . | TRBV6-2/TRBV6-3 | TGTGCCAGCACCGAAATAGCAACTAATGAAAGACTGTTTTTT | CASTEIATNERLFF
. | TRBJ1-1 | . | TRBV19 | TGTGCCAGTAGTATACGGACAGCGAACACTGAAGCTTTCTTT | CASSIRTANTEAFF
TRBD1 | TRBJ2-3 | . | TRBV7-8 | TGTGCCAGCAGCCAGACAGGGCCCATGAGCACAGATACGCAGTATTTT | CASSQTGPMSTDTQYF
TRBD1 | TRBJ1-3 | . | TRBV20-1 | TGCAGTGCTAGAGATCAGGGGGAAGGTGGAAACACCATATATTTT | CSARDQGEGGNTIYF
TRBD2 | TRBJ2-1 | . | TRBV29-1 | TGCAGCGCGATATTAGCGGGAGCAGGGAATGAGCAGTTCTTC | CSAILAGAGNEQFF
. | TRBJ2-2 | few | TRBV6-4 | TGTGCCAGCAGACCGGGACAGAACACCGGGGAGCTGTTTTTT | CASRPGQNTGELFF
. | TRBJ1-1 | . | TRBV15 | TGTGCCACCAGCAGAGAGGGTACGGGTTGGGCTGAAGCTTTCTTT | CATSREGTGWAEAFF
. | TRBJ2-1 | . | TRBV20-1 | TGCAGTGCTAGAGATTCCCAACCCTGCAGGGTCTACAATGAGCAGTTCTTC | CSARDSQPCRVYNEQFF
TRBD2 | TRBJ2-3 | . | TRBV7-2 | TGTGCCAGCAGCCAGACTAGCGGGAGCCCAGATACGCAGTATTTT | CASSQTSGSPDTQYF
. | TRBJ2-5 | few | TRBV7-8 | TGTGCCAGCAGCTTGACTCGCAGGACCCCCATGGCCCAGTACTTC | CASSLTRRTPMAQYF
TRBD2 | TRBJ2-7 | . | TRBV14 | TGTGCCAGCAGCCAAGATGGGGGACTAGCGCGCGAGCAGTACTTC | CASSQDGGLAREQYF
TRBD2 | TRBJ2-2 | few | TRBV4-1 | TGCGCCAGCAGCCAAGGGACTAGCGGGGAGCTGTTTTTT | CASSQGTSGELFF
. | TRBJ2-3 | . | TRBV28 | TGTGCCAGCAGTTTGTGGGCAGCCAAGACTAGCACAGATACGCAGTATTTT | CASSLWAAKTSTDTQYF
. | TRBJ2-4 | . | TRBV6-1 | TGTGCCAGCAGTGAAAACCAACCCAGGGCCAAAAACATTCAGTACTTC | CASSENQPRAKNIQYF
. | TRBJ1-4 | . | TRBV4-1 | TGCGCCAGCAGCCATTCTGGGTCGGGTAATGAAAAACTGTTTTTT | CASSHSGSGNEKLFF
. | TRBJ2-2 | few | TRBV6-5 | TGTGCCAGCAGGGCAGCGAACACCGGGGAGCTGTTTTTT | CASRAANTGELFF
TRBD1 | TRBJ2-1 | . | TRBV6-6 | TGTGCCAGCAGTTACTCGACTGGACAGGGATCCAATGAGCAGTTCTTC | CASSYSTGQGSNEQFF
TRBD1 | TRBJ1-4 | few | TRBV20-1 | TGCAGTGCTCCCACAGGGGGCTATGAAAAACTGTTTTTT | CSAPTGGYEKLFF
TRBD1 | TRBJ1-4 | . | TRBV12-3/TRBV12-4 | TGTGCCAGCACGGGACAGGGGACGACTCGTAATGAAAAACTGTTTTTT | CASTGQGTTRNEKLFF
TRBD1 | TRBJ2-5 | few | TRBV6-6 | TGTGCCAGCAGCACCGGGACAGAAGAGACCCAGTACTTC | CASSTGTEETQYF
. | TRBJ2-7 | many | TRBV14 | TGTGCCAGCAGCCAATTTCTGACAGGCTACGAGCAGTACTTC | CASSQFLTGYEQYF
. | TRBJ1-1 | . | TRBV27 | TGTGCCAGCCAAGTCCCGGGAACTGAAGCTTTCTTT | CASQVPGTEAFF
TRBD2 | TRBJ2-3 | . | TRBV20-1 | TGCAGTGCTAGAGATCTTGCGGGAGTAGCTACAAGCACAGATACGCAGTATTTT | CSARDLAGVATSTDTQYF
. | TRBJ1-1 | . | TRBV30 | TGTGCCTGGAGTGCACTTCGGGGAGGGTACACTGAAGCTTTCTTT | CAWSALRGGYTEAFF
TRBD2 | TRBJ2-1 | . | TRBV20-1 | TGCAGTGCTAGACCTGGACTAGCGGGAGTCGGTGAGCAGTTCTTC | CSARPGLAGVGEQFF
TRBD1 | TRBJ2-5 | once | TRBV10-2 | TGCGCCAGCAGGCCGGGACAGAAAATCCAAGAGACCCAGTACTTC | CASRPGQKIQETQYF
. | TRBJ1-1 | few | TRBV5-1 | TGCGCCAGCAGCCCTACAGGGTCCGAGAACACTGAAGCTTTCTTT | CASSPTGSENTEAFF
TRBD1 | TRBJ2-7 | . | TRBV28 | TGTGCCAGCACCCGAAGGGGACTCCGGGACAGGGCCCTTTACGAGCAGTACTTC | CASTRRGLRDRALYEQYF
. | TRBJ2-1 | few | TRBV5-5 | TGTGCCAGCAGCACCCGGACAGGGGGCTCGACTAGCGGGAGAAAATATAATGAGCAGTTCTTC | CASSTRTGGSTSGRKYNEQFF
TRBD1 | TRBJ2-7 | . | TRBV28 | TGTGCCAGTAGACAGGGTACGGCCTACGAGCAGTACTTC | CASRQGTAYEQYF
TRBD2 | TRBJ2-3 | few | TRBV4-1 | TGCGCCAGCAGACACGGACCGGGACTAGCGGTCACAGATACGCAGTATTTT | CASRHGPGLAVTDTQYF
. | TRBJ2-3 | few | TRBV27 | TGTGCCAGCAGTTTTTCAGATCTCACAGATACGCAGTATTTT | CASSFSDLTDTQYF
. | TRBJ1-4 | . | TRBV7-2 | TGTGCCAGCAGCTCCAACAGGGAGCAAGGCGGAAAACTGTTTTTT | CASSSNREQGGKLFF
TRBD1 | TRBJ2-7 | once | TRBV29-1 | TGCAGCGTCGGTTCTGCCACAGGGGTACACGAGCAGTACTTC | CSVGSATGVHEQYF
TRBD2 | TRBJ2-1 | . | TRBV20-1 | TGCAGTGCTAGAGATTCACTAGCGGGAGGAGTGGGTGAGCAGTTCTTC | CSARDSLAGGVGEQFF
TRBD2 | TRBJ2-1 | . | TRBV28 | TGTGCCAGCAAGACTAGCGGGAGTGGTGAGCAGTTCTTC | CASKTSGSGEQFF
TRBD1 | TRBJ1-4 | . | TRBV4-1 | TGCGCCAGCAGCCAAGATCCCGGACAGGGAATTAATGAAAAACTGTTTTTT | CASSQDPGQGINEKLFF
TRBD2 | TRBJ2-2 | . | TRBV10-3 | TGTGCCATCAGTGAACACTTACTAGCGGGAAACACCGGGGAGCTGTTTTTT | CAISEHLLAGNTGELFF
. | TRBJ2-1 | many | TRBV7-2 | TGTGCCAGCAGACAGAGGTACAATGAGCAGTTCTTC | CASRQRYNEQFF
. | TRBJ2-7 | few | TRBV7-9 | TGTGCCAGCAGCTTAGAAGTTAGTCCCTACGAGCAGTACTTC | CASSLEVSPYEQYF